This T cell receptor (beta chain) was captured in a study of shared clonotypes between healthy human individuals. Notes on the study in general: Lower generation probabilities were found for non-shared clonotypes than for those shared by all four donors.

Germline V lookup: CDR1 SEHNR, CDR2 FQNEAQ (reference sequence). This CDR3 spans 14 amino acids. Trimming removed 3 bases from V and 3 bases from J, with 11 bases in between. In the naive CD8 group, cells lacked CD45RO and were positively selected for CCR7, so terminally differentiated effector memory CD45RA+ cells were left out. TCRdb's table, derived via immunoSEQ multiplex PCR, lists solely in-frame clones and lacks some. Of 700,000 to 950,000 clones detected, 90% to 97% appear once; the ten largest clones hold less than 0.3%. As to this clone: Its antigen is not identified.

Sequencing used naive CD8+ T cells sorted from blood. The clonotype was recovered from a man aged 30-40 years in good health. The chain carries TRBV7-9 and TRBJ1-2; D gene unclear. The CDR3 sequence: CASSFGEGDYGYTF. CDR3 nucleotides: TGTGCCAGCAGCTTTGGCGAGGGTGACTATGGCTACACCTTC.